These 14 T cell receptor beta chains share one sample of origin, sequenced in a study of T cell responses to AZD1222 COVID-19 vaccine. Measured with immunoSEQ multiplex PCR; TCRdb has only the in-frame clones, and not every one. The sample holds about 140,000 clones. The sequencing sample was made of peripheral blood. These receptors were collected from an adult in good health.

The V call is TRBV2, the J call TRBJ1-2, with 7 positions matching TRBD1. Trimming at V came to 10 bases and at J to 4 bases, leaving 9 bases not matched to a gene. The CDR3 loop spans 13 amino acids. Germline values: CDR1 SNHLY, CDR2 FYNNEI. The CDR3 region is CATWTGQLYGYTF. Here the CDR3 DNA reads TGTGCCACGTGGACAGGACAGCTCTATGGCTACACCTTC.

V usage is TRBV11-3 and J usage is TRBJ1-4; 8 nucleotides align to TRBD1. After removal of 5 bases from V and 8 bases from J, the junction contained 10 bases not matched to a gene. CDR1 is SGHNT and CDR2 is YENEEA in the germline V gene. The CDR3 covers 15 residues. CDR3 sequence (DNA): TGTGCCAGCAGCACTACAGGGGGTGGAGTAGAAAAACTGTTTTTT. Protein sequence: CASSTTGGGVEKLFF.

The chain recombines TRBV6-1 with TRBJ1-2, with D perhaps TRBD1 (5 bases). There are 14 residues in the CDR3. Trimming removed 0 bases at V and 8 bases at J, with 13 bases between. Per germline, CDR1 MNHNS and CDR2 SASEGT. Written as DNA, the CDR3 is TGTGCCAGCAGTGAAGCTGGCAGGGAGAACGGCTACACCTTC. Amino acid sequence: CASSEAGRENGYTF.

The genes are TRBV19 and TRBJ2-2; possibly TRBD1 for D (6 bases). CDR1 LNHDA and CDR2 SQIVND come from the germline V gene (reference sequence). The CDR3 spans 14 residues. V was clipped by 5 bases and J by 0 bases, with 7 bases between them. Here the CDR3 reads CASSGQSNTGELFF. In nucleotides, the CDR3 is TGTGCCAGTAGTGGACAGTCGAACACCGGGGAGCTGTTTTTT.

The chain joins TRBV5-1 to TRBJ1-1; 8 bases match TRBD1. The CDR3 covers 14 residues. In germline, CDR1 is SGHRS, CDR2 YFSETQ. The V segment lost 2 bases and the J segment 5 bases; nucleotides outside the gene matches: 5. CDR3 amino acids: CASSFDRGGTEAFF. The CDR3 DNA is TGCGCCAGCAGCTTCGACAGGGGAGGGACTGAAGCTTTCTTT.

The chain is built from TRBV6-1 and TRBJ1-3; D remains ambiguous. Per germline, CDR1 MNHNS and CDR2 SASEGT. The CDR3 consists of 17 residues. Deletions cut 4 bases from V and 0 bases from J, with 16 bases between. The CDR3 here is CASSVYAAPVSGNTIYF. In DNA, the CDR3 is TGTGCCAGCAGTGTATACGCAGCCCCCGTCTCTGGAAACACCATATATTTT.

The V gene is TRBV4-3, the J gene TRBJ1-5; D may be TRBD1 (5 bases). There are 18 residues in the CDR3. Trimming removed 0 bases at V and 3 bases at J, with 18 bases between. CDR1 is LGHNA and CDR2 is YSLEER in the germline V gene. In nucleotides, the CDR3 is TGCGCCAGCAGCCAAGATTTCCTTCTTGACAGCCTCAATCAGCCCCAGCATTTT. Translated, it gives CASSQDFLLDSLNQPQHF.

This chain links TRBV28 with TRBJ1-3; D is ambiguous. Trimming removed 7 bases from V and 0 bases from J, with 19 bases in between. The germline CDR1 and CDR2 sequences are MDHEN and SYDVKM. The length of the CDR3 is 17 residues. The CDR3 region is CASTSPALGNSGNTIYF. The DNA of the CDR3 is TGTGCCAGCACCTCCCCGGCCCTTGGAAACTCTGGAAACACCATATATTTT.

This rearrangement joins TRBV29-1 to TRBJ2-5; 8 bases line up with TRBD2. The J segment lost 3 bases and the V segment lost 7 bases, leaving 10 bases of the junction unmatched. CDR1 is SQVTM and CDR2 is ANQGSEA in the germline V gene. The CDR3 loop spans 14 amino acids. The CDR3 sequence: CSADRGGREETQYF. CDR3 sequence (DNA): TGCAGCGCCGACCGCGGGGGGCGGGAAGAGACCCAGTACTTC.

The genes are TRBV7-8 and TRBJ2-7, with D maybe TRBD2 (5 bases). V was pared by 1 base and J by 4 bases, with 14 bases between. The germline CDR1 and CDR2 sequences are SGHVS and FQNEAQ. CDR3 length equals 15 residues. The CDR3 protein is CASSLGTSGIYEQYF. CDR3 DNA: TGTGCCAGCAGCTTAGGGACCTCGGGGATATACGAGCAGTACTTC.

The chain joins TRBV7-9 to TRBJ2-7; 9 bases are shared with TRBD1. CDR3 length: 15 amino acids. The V segment lost 5 bases and the J segment 1 base; nucleotides outside the gene matches: 6. The V gene's germline CDR1 is SEHNR and CDR2 FQNEAQ (reference sequence). The CDR3 loop reads CASSGIGTGSYEQYF. The CDR3 DNA is TGTGCCAGCAGCGGGATAGGGACAGGGTCCTACGAGCAGTACTTC.

The rearrangement links TRBV19 to TRBJ1-1, with a possible D match to TRBD1 (6 bases). The CDR3 loop spans 15 amino acids. Looked up from germline, CDR1 is LNHDA and CDR2 is SQIVND (reference sequence). The germline V and J ends were trimmed by 7 bases and 1 base, with 16 bases remaining between them. The CDR3 reads CASKIGGGRNTEAFF. CDR3 bases: TGTGCCAGTAAAATAGGGGGGGGCCGGAACACTGAAGCTTTCTTT.

The V call is TRBV28, the J call TRBJ2-5; D may match TRBD1 or TRBD2 (5 bases each). Germline V CDR1 and CDR2: MDHEN, SYDVKM. This CDR3 comprises 15 residues. The V gene lost 2 bases and the J gene lost 2 bases, with 12 bases spanning the gap. The chain's CDR3 is CASSLGWGRQETQYF. CDR3 nucleotides: TGTGCCAGCAGTTTAGGGTGGGGGAGACAAGAGACCCAGTACTTC.

CDR3 protein: CASRRGSTEAFF. For the CDR3, the DNA is TGCGCCAGCAGAAGGGGAAGCACTGAAGCTTTCTTT. The chain links TRBV10-2 to TRBJ1-1, with D possibly being TRBD1 (5 bases). Trimming cost V 6 bases and J 4 bases, with 9 bases left between them. There are 12 residues in the CDR3. Germline V gives CDR1 WSHSY, CDR2 SAAADI.